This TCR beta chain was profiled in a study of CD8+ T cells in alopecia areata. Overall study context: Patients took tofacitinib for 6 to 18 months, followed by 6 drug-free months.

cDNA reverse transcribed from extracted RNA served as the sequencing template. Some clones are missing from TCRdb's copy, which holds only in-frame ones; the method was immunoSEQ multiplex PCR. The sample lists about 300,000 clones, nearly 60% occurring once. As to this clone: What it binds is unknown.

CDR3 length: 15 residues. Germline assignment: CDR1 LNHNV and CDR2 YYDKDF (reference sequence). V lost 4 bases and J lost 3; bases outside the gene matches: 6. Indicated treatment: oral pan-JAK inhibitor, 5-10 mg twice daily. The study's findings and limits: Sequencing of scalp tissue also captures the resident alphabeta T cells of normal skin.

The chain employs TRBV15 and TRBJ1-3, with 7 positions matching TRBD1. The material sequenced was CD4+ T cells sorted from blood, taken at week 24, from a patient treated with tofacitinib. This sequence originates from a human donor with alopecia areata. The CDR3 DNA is TGTGCCACCAGCACGGGAGGGGGCCTTGGAAACACCATATATTTT. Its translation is CATSTGGGLGNTIYF.